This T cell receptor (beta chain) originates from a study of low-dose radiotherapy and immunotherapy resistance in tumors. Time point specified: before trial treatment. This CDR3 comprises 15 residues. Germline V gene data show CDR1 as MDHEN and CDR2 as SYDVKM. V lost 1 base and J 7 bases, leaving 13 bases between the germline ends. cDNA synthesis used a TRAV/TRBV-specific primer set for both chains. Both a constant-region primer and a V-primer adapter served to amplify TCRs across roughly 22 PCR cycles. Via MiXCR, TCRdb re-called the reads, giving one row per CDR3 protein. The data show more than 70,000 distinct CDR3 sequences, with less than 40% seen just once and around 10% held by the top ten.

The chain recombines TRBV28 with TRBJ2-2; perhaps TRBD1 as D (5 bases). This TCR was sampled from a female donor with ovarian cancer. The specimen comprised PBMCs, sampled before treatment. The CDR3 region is CASSLSVGANGELFF. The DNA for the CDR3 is TGTGCCAGCAGTTTATCGGTAGGGGCGAACGGGGAGCTGTTTTTT.